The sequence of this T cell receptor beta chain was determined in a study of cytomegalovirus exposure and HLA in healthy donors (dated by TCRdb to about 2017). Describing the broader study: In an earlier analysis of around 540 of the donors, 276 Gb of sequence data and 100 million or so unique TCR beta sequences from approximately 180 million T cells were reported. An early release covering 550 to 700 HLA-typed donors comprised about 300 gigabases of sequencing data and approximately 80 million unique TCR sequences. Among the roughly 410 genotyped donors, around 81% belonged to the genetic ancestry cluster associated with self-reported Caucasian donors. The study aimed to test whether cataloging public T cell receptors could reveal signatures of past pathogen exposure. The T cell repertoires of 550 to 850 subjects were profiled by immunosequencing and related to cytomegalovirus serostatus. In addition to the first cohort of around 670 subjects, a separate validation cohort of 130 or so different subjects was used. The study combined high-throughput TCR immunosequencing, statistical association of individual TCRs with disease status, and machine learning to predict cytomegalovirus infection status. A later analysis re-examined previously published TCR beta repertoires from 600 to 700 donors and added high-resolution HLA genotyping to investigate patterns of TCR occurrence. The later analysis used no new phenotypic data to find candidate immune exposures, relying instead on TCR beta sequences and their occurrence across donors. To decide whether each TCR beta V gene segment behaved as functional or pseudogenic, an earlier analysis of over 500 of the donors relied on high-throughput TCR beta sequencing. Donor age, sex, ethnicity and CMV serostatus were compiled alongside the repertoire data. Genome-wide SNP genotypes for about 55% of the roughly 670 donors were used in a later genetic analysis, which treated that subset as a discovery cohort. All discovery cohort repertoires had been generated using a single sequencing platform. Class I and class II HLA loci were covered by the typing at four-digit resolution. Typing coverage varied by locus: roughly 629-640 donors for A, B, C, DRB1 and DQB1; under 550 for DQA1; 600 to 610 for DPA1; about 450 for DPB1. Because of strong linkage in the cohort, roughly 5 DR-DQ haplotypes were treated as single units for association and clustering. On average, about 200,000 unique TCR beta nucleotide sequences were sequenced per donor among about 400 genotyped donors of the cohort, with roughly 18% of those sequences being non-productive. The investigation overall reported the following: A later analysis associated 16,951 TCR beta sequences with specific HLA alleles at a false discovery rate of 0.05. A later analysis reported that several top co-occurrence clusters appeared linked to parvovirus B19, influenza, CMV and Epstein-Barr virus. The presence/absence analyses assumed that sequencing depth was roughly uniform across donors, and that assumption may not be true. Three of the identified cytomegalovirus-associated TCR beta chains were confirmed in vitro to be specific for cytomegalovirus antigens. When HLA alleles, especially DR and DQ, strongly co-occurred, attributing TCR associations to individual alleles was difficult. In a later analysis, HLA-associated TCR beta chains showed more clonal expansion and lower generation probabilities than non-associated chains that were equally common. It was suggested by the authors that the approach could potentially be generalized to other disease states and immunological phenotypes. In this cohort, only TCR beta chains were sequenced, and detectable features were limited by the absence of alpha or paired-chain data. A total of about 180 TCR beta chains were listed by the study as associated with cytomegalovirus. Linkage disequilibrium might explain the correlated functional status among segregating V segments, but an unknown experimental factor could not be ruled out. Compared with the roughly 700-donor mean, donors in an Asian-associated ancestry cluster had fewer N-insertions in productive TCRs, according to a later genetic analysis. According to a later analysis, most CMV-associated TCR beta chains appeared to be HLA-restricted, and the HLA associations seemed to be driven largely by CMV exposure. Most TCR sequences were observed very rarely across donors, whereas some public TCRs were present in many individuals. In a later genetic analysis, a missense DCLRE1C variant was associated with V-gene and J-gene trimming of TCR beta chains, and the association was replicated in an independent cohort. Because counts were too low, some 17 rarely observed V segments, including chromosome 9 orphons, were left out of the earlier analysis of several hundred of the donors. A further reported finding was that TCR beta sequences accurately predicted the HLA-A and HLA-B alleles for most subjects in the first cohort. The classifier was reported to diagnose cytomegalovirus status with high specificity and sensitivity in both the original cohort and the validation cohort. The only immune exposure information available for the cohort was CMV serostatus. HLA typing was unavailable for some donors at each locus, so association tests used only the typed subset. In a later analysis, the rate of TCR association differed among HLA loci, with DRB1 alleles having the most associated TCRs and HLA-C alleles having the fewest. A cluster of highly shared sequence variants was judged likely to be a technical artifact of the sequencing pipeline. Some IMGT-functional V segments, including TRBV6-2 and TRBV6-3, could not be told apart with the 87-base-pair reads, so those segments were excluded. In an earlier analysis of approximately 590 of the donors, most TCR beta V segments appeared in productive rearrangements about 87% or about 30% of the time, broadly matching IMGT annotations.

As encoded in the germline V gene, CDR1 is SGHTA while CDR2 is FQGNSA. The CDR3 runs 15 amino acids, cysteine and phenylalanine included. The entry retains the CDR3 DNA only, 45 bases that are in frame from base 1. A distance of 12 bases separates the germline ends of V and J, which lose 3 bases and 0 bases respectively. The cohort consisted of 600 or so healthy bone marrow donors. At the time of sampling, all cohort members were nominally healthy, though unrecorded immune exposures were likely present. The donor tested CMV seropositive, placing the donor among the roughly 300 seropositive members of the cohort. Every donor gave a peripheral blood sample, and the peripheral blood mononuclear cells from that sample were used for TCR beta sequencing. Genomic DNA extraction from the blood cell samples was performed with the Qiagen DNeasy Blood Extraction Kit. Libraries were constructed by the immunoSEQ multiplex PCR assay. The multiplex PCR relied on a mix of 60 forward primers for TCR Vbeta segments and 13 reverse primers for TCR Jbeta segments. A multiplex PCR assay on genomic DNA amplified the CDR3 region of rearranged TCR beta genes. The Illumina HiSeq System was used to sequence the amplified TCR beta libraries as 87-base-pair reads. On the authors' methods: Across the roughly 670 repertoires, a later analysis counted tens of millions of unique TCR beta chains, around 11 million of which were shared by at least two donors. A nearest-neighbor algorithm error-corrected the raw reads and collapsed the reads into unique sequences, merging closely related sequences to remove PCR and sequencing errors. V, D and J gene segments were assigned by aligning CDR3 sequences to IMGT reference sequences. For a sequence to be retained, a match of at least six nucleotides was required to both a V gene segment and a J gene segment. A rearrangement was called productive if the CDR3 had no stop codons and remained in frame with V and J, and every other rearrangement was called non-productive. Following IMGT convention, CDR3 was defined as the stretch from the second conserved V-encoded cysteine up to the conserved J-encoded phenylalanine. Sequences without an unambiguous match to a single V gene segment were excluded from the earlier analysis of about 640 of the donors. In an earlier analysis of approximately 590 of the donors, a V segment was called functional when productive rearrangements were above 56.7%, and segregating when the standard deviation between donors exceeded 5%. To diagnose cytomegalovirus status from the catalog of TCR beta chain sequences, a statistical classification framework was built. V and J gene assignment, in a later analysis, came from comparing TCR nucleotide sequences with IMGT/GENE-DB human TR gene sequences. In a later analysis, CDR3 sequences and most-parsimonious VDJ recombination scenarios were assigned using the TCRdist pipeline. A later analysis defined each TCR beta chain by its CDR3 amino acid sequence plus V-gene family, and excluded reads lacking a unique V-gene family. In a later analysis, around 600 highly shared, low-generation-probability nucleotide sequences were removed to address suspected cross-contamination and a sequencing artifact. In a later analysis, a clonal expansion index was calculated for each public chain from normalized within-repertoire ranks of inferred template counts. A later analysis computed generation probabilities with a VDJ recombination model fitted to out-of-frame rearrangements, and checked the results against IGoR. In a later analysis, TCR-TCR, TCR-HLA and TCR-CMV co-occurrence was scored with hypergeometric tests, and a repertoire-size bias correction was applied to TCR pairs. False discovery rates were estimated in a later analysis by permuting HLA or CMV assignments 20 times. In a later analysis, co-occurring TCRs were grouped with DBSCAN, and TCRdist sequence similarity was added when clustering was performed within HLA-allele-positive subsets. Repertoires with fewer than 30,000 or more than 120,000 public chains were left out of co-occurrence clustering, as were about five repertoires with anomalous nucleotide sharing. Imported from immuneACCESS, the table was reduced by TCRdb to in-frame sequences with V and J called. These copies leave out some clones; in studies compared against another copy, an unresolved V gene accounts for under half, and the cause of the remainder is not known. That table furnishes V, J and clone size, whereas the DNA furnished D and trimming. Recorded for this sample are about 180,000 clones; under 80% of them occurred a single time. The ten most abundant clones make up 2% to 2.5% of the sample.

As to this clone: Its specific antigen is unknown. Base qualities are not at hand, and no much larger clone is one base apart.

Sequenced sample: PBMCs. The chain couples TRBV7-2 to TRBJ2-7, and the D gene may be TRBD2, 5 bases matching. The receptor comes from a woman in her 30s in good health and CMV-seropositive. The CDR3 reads CASSFTGVLSYEQYF. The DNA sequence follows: TGTGCCAGCAGCTTTACCGGGGTGCTCTCCTACGAGCAGTACTTC. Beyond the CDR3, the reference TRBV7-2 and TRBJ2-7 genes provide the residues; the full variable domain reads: GAGVSQSPSNKVTEKGKDVELRCDPISGHTALYWYRQSLGQGLEFLIYFQGNSAPDKSGLPSDRFSAERTGGSVSTLTIQRTQQEDSAVYLCASSFTGVLSYEQYFGPGTRLTVT.